This note documents a single TCR beta chain sequence. The antigen it binds to is not known. Within one base of it there is no much larger clone, and no base qualities were kept. Library preparation used the immunoSEQ multiplex PCR assay. The multiplex PCR relied on a mix of 60 forward primers for TCR Vbeta segments and 13 reverse primers for TCR Jbeta segments. The CDR3 region of rearranged TCR beta genes was amplified from genomic DNA by a multiplex PCR assay. The amplified TCR beta libraries were sequenced on the Illumina HiSeq System as 87-base-pair reads. Concerning the study's data processing: A later analysis counted tens of millions of unique TCR beta chains across the 650 to 700 repertoires, and around 12 million of these chains were shared by at least two donors. A nearest-neighbor algorithm error-corrected the raw reads and collapsed the reads into unique sequences, merging closely related sequences to remove PCR and sequencing errors. To assign V, D and J gene segments, CDR3 sequences were aligned to IMGT reference sequences. For a sequence to be retained, at least a six-nucleotide match to both a V gene segment and a J gene segment was required. Rearrangements were called productive when the CDR3 lacked stop codons and stayed in frame with V and J; all others were non-productive. Following IMGT convention, CDR3 was defined as the stretch from the second conserved V-encoded cysteine up to the conserved J-encoded phenylalanine. The earlier analysis of more than 450 of the donors excluded sequences that lacked an unambiguous match to a single V gene segment. An earlier analysis of several hundred of the donors classified V segments as functional when productive rearrangements were above 56.7% and as segregating when the standard deviation between donors was above 5%. To diagnose cytomegalovirus status from the catalog of TCR beta chain sequences, a statistical classification framework was built. In a later analysis, TCR nucleotide sequences were compared against IMGT/GENE-DB human TR gene sequences so that V and J genes could be assigned. The TCRdist pipeline was used in a later analysis to assign CDR3 sequences and most-parsimonious VDJ recombination scenarios. A later analysis defined each TCR beta chain by its CDR3 amino acid sequence plus V-gene family, and excluded reads lacking a unique V-gene family. In a later analysis, several hundred highly shared, low-generation-probability nucleotide sequences were removed to address suspected cross-contamination and a sequencing artifact. For each public chain, a later analysis derived a clonal expansion index from normalized ranks of inferred template counts within each repertoire. Generation probabilities in a later analysis came from a VDJ recombination model fitted to out-of-frame rearrangements, and those results were checked against IGoR. Hypergeometric tests were used in a later analysis to score TCR-TCR, TCR-HLA and TCR-CMV co-occurrence, with a repertoire-size bias correction applied to the TCR pairs. In a later analysis, false discovery rates were estimated by permuting HLA or CMV assignments 20 times. In a later analysis, co-occurring TCRs were grouped using DBSCAN, and TCRdist sequence similarity was added for clustering within HLA-allele-positive subsets. Repertoires with fewer than 30,000 or more than 120,000 public chains were left out of co-occurrence clustering, as were about 5 repertoires with anomalous nucleotide sharing. Imported from immuneACCESS, the table was reduced by TCRdb to in-frame sequences with V and J called. These copies leave out some clones; in studies compared against another copy, an unresolved V gene accounts for under half, and the cause of the remainder is not known. V and J calls and clone size are copied from that table; D and trimming were computed from the DNA. This sample gives fewer than 250,000 clones in total; more than 60% of them show up just once. The top ten clonotypes cover 0.2% to 0.25% of the sample.

V is pruned by 4 bases and J by 6 bases, leaving 7 bases of the junction without a gene match. CDR1 LNHDA and CDR2 SQIVND were looked up in the germline V gene (reference sequence). From the cysteine up to the phenylalanine, the CDR3 has a length of 15 residues. The read is trimmed to its CDR3 DNA, 45 bases read in frame from base 1. The cohort comprised several hundred healthy bone marrow donors. At the time of sampling, every cohort member was nominally healthy, though immune exposures that went unrecorded were likely present. The donor was CMV seronegative and belonged to the group of under 400 seronegative cohort members. A peripheral blood sample was collected from each donor, and TCR beta sequencing was performed on peripheral blood mononuclear cells. The Qiagen DNeasy Blood Extraction Kit was used to extract genomic DNA from the blood cell samples. The entry originates in a study of cytomegalovirus exposure and HLA in healthy donors (dated by TCRdb to between 2016 and 2019). Some background on the complete study: An earlier analysis of 587 of the donors reported 276 Gb of sequence data and 117 million unique TCR beta sequences obtained from 150 million to 200 million T cells. Around 300 gigabases of sequencing data and around 87 million unique TCR sequences were included in an early release covering about 700 HLA-typed donors. Among the roughly 430 genotyped donors, approximately 76% belonged to the genetic ancestry cluster associated with self-reported Caucasian donors. The study aimed to test whether cataloging public T cell receptors could reveal signatures of past pathogen exposure. Using immunosequencing, the study profiled T cell repertoires from around 680 subjects and related those repertoires to cytomegalovirus serostatus. A separate validation cohort of 100 to 150 different subjects was used in addition to the roughly 700-subject first cohort. To predict cytomegalovirus infection status, the study brought together high-throughput TCR immunosequencing, statistical association of individual TCRs with disease status, and machine learning. A later analysis re-examined previously published TCR beta repertoires from around 670 donors and added high-resolution HLA genotyping to investigate patterns of TCR occurrence. In the later analysis, no new phenotypic data were used to find candidate immune exposures; instead, reliance was placed on TCR beta sequences and their occurrence across donors. An earlier analysis of fewer than 700 of the donors applied high-throughput TCR beta sequencing to assess whether each TCR beta V gene segment acted as functional or pseudogenic. Alongside the repertoire data, information on donor age, sex, ethnicity and CMV serostatus was compiled. In a later genetic analysis, genome-wide SNP genotypes for about three fifths of the roughly 670 donors were used, and that subset was treated as a discovery cohort. Every discovery cohort repertoire had been produced on one sequencing platform. HLA typing included class I and class II loci at four-digit resolution. The number of donors typed differed by locus, with about 629-630 for A, B, C, DRB1 and DQB1, more than 500 for DQA1, nearly 610 for DPA1, and approximately 470 for DPB1. Roughly five DR-DQ haplotypes were handled as single units for association and clustering because linkage in the cohort was strong. Among 398 genotyped donors of the cohort, an average of approximately 220,000 unique TCR beta nucleotide sequences was sequenced per donor, of which roughly 18% were non-productive.

Overall study results and their limits: Linkage disequilibrium might explain the correlated functional status among segregating V segments, but an unknown experimental factor could not be ruled out. For the cohort, immune exposure information was limited to CMV serostatus. A further reported finding was that TCR beta sequences accurately predicted the HLA-A and HLA-B alleles for most subjects in the first cohort. An earlier analysis of 450 to 750 of the donors showed that most TCR beta V segments appeared in productive rearrangements either about 87% or about 30% of the time, which broadly matched IMGT annotations. Most TCR sequences were observed very rarely across donors, whereas some public TCRs were present in many individuals. A later analysis found that HLA-associated TCR beta chains were more clonally expanded and had lower generation probabilities than equally common non-associated chains. In this cohort, only TCR beta chains were sequenced, and detectable features were limited by the absence of alpha or paired-chain data. The classifier was reported to diagnose cytomegalovirus status with high specificity and sensitivity in both the original and validation cohorts. The presence/absence analyses assumed that sequencing depth was roughly uniform across donors, and that assumption may not be true. Compared with the approximately 670-donor mean, donors in an Asian-associated ancestry cluster had fewer N-insertions in productive TCRs, according to a later genetic analysis. In vitro tests confirmed that a few of the cytomegalovirus-associated TCR beta chains recognize cytomegalovirus antigens. In a later genetic analysis, a missense DCLRE1C variant was associated with V-gene and J-gene trimming of TCR beta chains, and the association was replicated in an independent cohort. A cluster of highly shared sequence variants was judged likely to be a technical artifact of the sequencing pipeline. The study gave a list of 150 to 200 TCR beta chains associated with cytomegalovirus. According to a later analysis, parvovirus B19, influenza, CMV and Epstein-Barr virus appeared linked to several top co-occurrence clusters. Some IMGT-functional V segments, including TRBV6-2 and TRBV6-3, could not be told apart with the 87-base-pair reads, so those segments were excluded. HLA typing was unavailable for some donors at each locus, so association tests used only the typed subset. In a later analysis, most CMV-associated TCR beta chains were found to appear HLA-restricted, with HLA associations seemingly driven largely by CMV exposure. A later analysis associated 16,951 TCR beta sequences with specific HLA alleles at a false discovery rate of 0.05. In a later analysis, the rate of TCR association differed among HLA loci, with DRB1 alleles having the most associated TCRs and HLA-C alleles having the fewest. Assigning TCR associations to individual alleles was difficult when HLA alleles, especially DR and DQ, strongly co-occurred. Because counts were too low, around 18 rarely observed V segments, including chromosome 9 orphons, were left out of the earlier analysis of 500 to 750 of the donors. It was suggested by the authors that the approach could potentially be generalized to other disease states and immunological phenotypes.

This chain is built from TRBV19 and TRBJ1-2; 11 central nucleotides agree with TRBD1. The sample taken for sequencing was PBMCs. The TCR sequence derives from a girl aged 2 to 9 in good health and CMV-seronegative. The nucleotides read TGTGCCAGTAGTACCGGCCCGGGACAGGGGGATGGCTACACCTTC. The translation is CASSTGPGQGDGYTF. With the portions outside the CDR3 filled from the reference TRBV19 and TRBJ1-2 genes, the complete variable region becomes DGGITQSPKYLFRKEGQNVTLSCEQNLNHDAMYWYRQDPGQGLRLIYYSQIVNDFQKGDIAEGYSVSREKKESFPLTVTSAQKNPTAFYLCASSTGPGQGDGYTFGSGTRLTVV.